These 7 T cell receptor beta chains were all obtained from the same sample, sequenced in a study of identical twins. Each CDR3 protein is one row after TCRdb ran MiXCR on the 5' RACE reads. The data show roughly 1.6 million distinct CDR3 sequences, 32% seen once. Source material: cord blood. The source is a newborn girl in good health.

This clonotype was counted between two and nine times. The chain uses TRBV6-1 and TRBJ1-2, with a tentative D call TRBD1 (5 bases). The germline gives CDR1 MNHNS, CDR2 SASEGT. V lost 10 bases and J 4 bases, leaving 13 bases between the germline ends. This CDR3 contains 12 residues. CDR3 residues: CATPGGFYGYTF. The CDR3 DNA reads TGTGCCACCCCGGGGGGTTTCTATGGCTACACCTTC.

Comment on this clonotype: This clone may be a read error of a much larger clone one base away. This sequence joins TRBV29-1 and TRBJ1-1; possibly TRBD1 for D (6 bases). CDR1 is SQVTM and CDR2 is ANQGSEA in the germline V gene. This CDR3 is 14 amino acids long. V shed 6 bases and J shed 1 base, with 15 bases lying between them. CDR3 in amino acids: CSVIGQRGNTEAFF. The CDR3 coding sequence is TGCAGCGTCATCGGACAGCGGGGGAACACTGAAGCTTTCTTT. The full variable domain, in which reference TRBV29-1 and TRBJ1-1 provide the parts outside the CDR3, is SAVISQKPSRDICQRGTSLTIQCQVDSQVTMMFWYRQQPGQSLTLIATANQGSEATYESGFVIDKFPISRPNLTFSTLTVSNMSPEDSSIYLCSVIGQRGNTEAFFGQGTRLTVV.

This chain uses TRBV20-1 with TRBJ2-1; tentatively, D is TRBD2 (5 bases). The germline V gene has CDR1 DFQATT and CDR2 SNEGSKA (reference sequence). CDR3 length equals 12 residues. Trimming took off 3 bases at V and 6 bases at J, with 9 bases between the two ends. Written as DNA, the CDR3 is TGCAGTGCTAGGAGGACTCGCAATGAGCAGTTCTTC. Its translation is CSARRTRNEQFF.

The chain employs TRBV3-1 and TRBJ1-1; D remains unclear. Per the germline V gene, CDR1 is LGHDT and CDR2 is YNNKEL (reference sequence). V was cut by 4 bases and J by 4 bases, with 16 bases left in between. This CDR3 region has 15 residues. In DNA form, the CDR3 reads TGTGCCAGCAGCCCCGCGCCCGGGAGGATCACTGAAGCTTTCTTT. Its protein is CASSPAPGRITEAFF.

The chain uses TRBV3-1 and TRBJ1-6; the D gene is possibly TRBD1 (6 bases). Germline CDR1 LGHDT, CDR2 YNNKEL (reference sequence). The CDR3 spans 16 residues. Trimming took 0 bases from V and 13 from J, leaving 19 bases between them. CDR3 sequence: CASSQDISLQGEPLHF. Here the CDR3 DNA reads TGTGCCAGCAGCCAAGATATTAGCTTACAGGGAGAGCCCCTCCACTTT.

This clonotype showed up just once. Its ends do not fully match the called genes, so a read error is possible. The rearrangement joins TRBV20-1 to TRBJ2-3; 9 bases are a match to TRBD2. The CDR3 runs to 15 residues. CDR1 and CDR2 from the germline V gene are DFQATT and SNEGSKA (reference sequence). In nucleotides, the CDR3 is TGCAGTGCTAGAGTGGCGGGAGGGCCCACAGATGCGCAGTATTTT. Residues: CSARVAGGPTDAQYF.

This clonotype was detected ten times or more. In DNA, the CDR3 is TGCAGCGTTCTCTACAGGGGTAGGGGCACAGATACGCAGTATTTT. Translation: CSVLYRGRGTDTQYF. The chain joins TRBV29-1 to TRBJ2-3, with 7 bases aligning to TRBD1. The germline V gene has CDR1 SQVTM and CDR2 ANQGSEA. This CDR3 region has 15 residues. The V and J ends lost 5 bases and 1 base, in that order; junction bases with no gene match: 9.